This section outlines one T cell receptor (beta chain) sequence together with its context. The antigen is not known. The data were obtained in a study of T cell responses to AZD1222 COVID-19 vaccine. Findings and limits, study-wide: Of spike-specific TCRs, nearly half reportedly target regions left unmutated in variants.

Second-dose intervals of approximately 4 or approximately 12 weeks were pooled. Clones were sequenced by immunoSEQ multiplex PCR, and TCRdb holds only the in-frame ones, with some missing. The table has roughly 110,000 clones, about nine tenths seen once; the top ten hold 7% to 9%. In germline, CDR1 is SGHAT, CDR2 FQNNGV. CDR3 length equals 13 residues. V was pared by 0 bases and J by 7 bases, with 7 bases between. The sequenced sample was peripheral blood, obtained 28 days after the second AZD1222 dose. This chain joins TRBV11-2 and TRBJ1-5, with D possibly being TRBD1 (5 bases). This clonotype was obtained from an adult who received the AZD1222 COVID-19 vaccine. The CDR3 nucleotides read TGTGCCAGCAGCTTAGAGGGGGGGCAGCCCCAGCATTTT. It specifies CASSLEGGQPQHF.